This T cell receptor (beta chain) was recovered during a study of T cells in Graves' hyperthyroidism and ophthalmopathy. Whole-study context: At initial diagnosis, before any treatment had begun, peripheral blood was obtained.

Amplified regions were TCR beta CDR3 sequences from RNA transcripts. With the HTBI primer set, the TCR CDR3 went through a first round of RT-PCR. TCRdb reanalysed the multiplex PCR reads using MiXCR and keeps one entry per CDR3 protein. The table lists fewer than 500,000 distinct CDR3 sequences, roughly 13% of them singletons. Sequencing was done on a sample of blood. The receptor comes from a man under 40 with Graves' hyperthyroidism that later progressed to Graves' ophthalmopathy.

CDR3 nucleotide sequence: TGTGCCACCAGTGTAGGGTGGGGCAATCAGCCCCAGCATTTT. Its protein is CATSVGWGNQPQHF. The chain uses TRBV24-1 and TRBJ1-5; no reliable D call. Per germline, CDR1 KGHDR and CDR2 SFDVKD. V lost 5 bases and J 2 bases, leaving 9 bases between the germline ends. There are 14 residues in the CDR3.